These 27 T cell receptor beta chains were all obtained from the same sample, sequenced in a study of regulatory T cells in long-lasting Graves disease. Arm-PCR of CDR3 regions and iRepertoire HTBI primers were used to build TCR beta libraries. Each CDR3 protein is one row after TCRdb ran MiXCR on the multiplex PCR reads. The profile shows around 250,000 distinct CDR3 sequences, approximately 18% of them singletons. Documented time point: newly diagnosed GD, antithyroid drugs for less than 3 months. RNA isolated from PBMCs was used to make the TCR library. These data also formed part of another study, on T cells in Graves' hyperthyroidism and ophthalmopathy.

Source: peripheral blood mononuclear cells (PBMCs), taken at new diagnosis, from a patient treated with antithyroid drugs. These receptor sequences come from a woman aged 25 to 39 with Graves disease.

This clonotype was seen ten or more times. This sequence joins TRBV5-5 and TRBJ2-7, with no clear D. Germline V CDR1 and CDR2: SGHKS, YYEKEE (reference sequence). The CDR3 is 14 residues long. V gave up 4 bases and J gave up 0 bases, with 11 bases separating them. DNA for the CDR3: TGTGCCAGCAGCACCAGAGGAAGCTCCTACGAGCAGTACTTC. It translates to CASSTRGSSYEQYF.

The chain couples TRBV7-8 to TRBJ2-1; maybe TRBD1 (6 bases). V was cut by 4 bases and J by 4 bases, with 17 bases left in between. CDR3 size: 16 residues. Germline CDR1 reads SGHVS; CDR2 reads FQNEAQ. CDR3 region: CASSSRGRGSYNEQFF. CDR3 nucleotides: TGTGCCAGCAGCTCCCGGGGCAGGGGCTCTTACAATGAGCAGTTCTTC.

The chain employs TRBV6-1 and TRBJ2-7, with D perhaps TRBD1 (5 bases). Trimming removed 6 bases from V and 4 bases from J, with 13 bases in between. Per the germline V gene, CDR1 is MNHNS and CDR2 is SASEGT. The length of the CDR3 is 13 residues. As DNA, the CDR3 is TGTGCCAGCAGGCTTTCAGACAGTTACGAGCAGTACTTC. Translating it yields CASRLSDSYEQYF.

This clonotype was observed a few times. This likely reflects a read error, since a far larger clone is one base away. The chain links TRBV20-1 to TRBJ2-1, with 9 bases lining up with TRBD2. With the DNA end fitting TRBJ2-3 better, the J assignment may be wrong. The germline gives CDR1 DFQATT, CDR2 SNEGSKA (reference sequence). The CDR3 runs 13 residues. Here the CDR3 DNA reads TGCAGTGCTCCTCAGCGGGGGGCAGGTACGCAGTATTTT. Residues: CSAPQRGAGTQYF.

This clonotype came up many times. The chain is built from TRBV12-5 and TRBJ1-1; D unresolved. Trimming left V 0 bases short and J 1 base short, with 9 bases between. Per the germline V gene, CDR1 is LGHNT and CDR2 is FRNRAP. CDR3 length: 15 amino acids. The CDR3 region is CASGLVVGKNTEAFF. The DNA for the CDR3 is TGTGCTAGTGGTTTGGTCGTGGGTAAGAACACTGAAGCTTTCTTT.

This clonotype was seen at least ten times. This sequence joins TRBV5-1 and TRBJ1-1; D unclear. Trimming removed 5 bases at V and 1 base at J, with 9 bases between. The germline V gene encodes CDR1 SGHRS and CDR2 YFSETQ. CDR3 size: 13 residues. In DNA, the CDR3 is TGCGCCAGCAGGGTAACAACGAACACTGAAGCTTTCTTT. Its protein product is CASRVTTNTEAFF.

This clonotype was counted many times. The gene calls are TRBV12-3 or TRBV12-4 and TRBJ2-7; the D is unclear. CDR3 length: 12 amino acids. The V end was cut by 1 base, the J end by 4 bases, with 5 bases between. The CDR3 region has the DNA TGTGCCAGCAGTTTAGGGCAATACGAGCAGTACTTC. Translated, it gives CASSLGQYEQYF.

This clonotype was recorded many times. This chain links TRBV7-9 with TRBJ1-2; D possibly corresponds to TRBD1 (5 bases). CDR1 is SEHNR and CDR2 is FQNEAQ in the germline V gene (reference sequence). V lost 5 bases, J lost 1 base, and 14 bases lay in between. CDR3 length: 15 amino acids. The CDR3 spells CASSGRVSGNYGYTF. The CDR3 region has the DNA TGTGCCAGCAGCGGCAGGGTGTCCGGTAACTATGGCTACACCTTC.

The CDR3 sequence is CASSSGLARETQYF. The CDR3 region has the DNA TGTGCCAGCAGTTCGGGACTAGCAAGGGAGACCCAGTACTTC. This sequence joins TRBV12-3 or TRBV12-4 and TRBJ2-5; 9 positions match TRBD2. The CDR3 covers 14 residues. With V trimmed by 4 bases and J by 5 bases, 5 bases remained unmatched.

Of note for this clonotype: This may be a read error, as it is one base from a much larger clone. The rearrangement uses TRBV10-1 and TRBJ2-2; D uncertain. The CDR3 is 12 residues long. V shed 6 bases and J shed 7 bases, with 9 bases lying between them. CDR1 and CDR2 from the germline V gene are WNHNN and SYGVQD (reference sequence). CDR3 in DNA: TGCGCCAGCAGCCATTTGTACGGGGAGCTGTTTTTT. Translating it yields CASSHLYGELFF.

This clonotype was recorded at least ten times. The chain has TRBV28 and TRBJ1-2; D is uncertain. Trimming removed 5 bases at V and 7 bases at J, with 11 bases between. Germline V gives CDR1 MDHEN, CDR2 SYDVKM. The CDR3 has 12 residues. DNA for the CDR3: TGTGCCAGCAGTCAAGGGAGTCGTGGCTACACCTTC. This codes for CASSQGSRGYTF.

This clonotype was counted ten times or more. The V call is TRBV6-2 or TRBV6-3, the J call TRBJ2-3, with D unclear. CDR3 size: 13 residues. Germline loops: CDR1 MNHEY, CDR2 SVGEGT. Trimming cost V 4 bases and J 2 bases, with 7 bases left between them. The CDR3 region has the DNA TGTGCCAGCAGTTTGGTCCTCACAGATACGCAGTATTTT. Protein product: CASSLVLTDTQYF.

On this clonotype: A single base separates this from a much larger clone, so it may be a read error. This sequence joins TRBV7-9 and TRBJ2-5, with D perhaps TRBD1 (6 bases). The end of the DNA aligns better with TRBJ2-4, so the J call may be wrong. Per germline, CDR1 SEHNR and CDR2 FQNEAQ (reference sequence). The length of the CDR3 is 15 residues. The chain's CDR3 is CASSPLVGGKTIQYF. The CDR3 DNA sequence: TGTGCCAGCAGCCCTCTCGTTGGGGGCAAAACCATTCAGTACTTC.

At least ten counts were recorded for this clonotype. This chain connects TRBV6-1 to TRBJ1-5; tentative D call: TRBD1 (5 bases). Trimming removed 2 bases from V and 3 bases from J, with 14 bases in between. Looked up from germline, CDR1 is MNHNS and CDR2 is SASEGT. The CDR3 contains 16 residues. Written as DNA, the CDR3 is TGTGCCAGCAGTGAAAACCCCAGGGCGAACAATCAGCCCCAGCATTTT. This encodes CASSENPRANNQPQHF.

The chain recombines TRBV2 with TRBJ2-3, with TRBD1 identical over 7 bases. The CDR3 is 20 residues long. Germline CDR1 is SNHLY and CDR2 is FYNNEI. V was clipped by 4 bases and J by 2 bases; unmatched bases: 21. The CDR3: CASSGRDSYLEKISTDTQYF. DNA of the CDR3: TGTGCCAGCAGTGGACGGGACAGCTATCTAGAGAAGATTTCCACAGATACGCAGTATTTT.

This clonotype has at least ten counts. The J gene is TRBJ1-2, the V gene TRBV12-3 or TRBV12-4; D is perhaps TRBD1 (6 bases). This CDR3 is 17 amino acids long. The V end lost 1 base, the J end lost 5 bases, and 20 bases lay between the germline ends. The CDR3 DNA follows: TGTGCCAGCAGTTTAGATTTAGTTACAGGGCGCAGGTATGGCTACACCTTC. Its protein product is CASSLDLVTGRRYGYTF.

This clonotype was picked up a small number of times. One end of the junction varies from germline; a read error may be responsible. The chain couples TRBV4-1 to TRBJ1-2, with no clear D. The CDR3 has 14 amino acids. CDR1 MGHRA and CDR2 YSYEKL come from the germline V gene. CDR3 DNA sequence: TGCACCAGCAGCCAAGACGGCCGGTCCTATGGCTACACCTTC. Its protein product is CTSSQDGRSYGYTF.

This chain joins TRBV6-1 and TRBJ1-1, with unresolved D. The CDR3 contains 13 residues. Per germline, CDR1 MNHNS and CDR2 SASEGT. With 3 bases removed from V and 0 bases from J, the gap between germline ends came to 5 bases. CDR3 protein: CASSDNVNTEAFF. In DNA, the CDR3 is TGTGCCAGCAGTGATAATGTGAACACTGAAGCTTTCTTT.

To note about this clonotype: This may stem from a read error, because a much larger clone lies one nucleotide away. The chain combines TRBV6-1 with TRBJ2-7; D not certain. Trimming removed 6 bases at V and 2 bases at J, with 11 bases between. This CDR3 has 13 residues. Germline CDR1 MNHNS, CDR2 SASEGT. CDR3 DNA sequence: TGTGCCAGCAGCCGGACGGCCACCTACGAGCAGTACTTC. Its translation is CASSRTATYEQYF.

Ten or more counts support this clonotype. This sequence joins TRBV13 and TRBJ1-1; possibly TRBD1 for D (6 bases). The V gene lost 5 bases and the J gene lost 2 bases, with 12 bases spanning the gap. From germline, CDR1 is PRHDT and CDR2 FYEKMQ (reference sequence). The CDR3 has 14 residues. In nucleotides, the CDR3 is TGTGCCAGCAGCACCGGGACACCCAACACTGAAGCTTTCTTT. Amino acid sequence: CASSTGTPNTEAFF.

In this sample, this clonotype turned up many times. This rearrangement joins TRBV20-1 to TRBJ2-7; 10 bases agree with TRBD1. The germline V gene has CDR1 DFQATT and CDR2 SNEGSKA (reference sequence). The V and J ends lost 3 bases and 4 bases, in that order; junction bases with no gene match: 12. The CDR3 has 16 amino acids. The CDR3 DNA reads TGCAGTGCTAGCCAGAACCCGGGACAGGGGCGGTACGAGCAGTACTTC. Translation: CSASQNPGQGRYEQYF.

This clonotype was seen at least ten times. This chain's CDR3 is CASSQAYSNQPQHF. The CDR3 nucleotides are TGTGCCAGCAGCCAGGCTTATAGCAATCAGCCCCAGCATTTT. This rearrangement joins TRBV3-1 to TRBJ1-5; no reliable D call. The CDR3 length is 14 residues. Germline V gene data show CDR1 as LGHDT and CDR2 as YNNKEL (reference sequence). Trimming left V 3 bases short and J 0 bases short, with 6 bases between.

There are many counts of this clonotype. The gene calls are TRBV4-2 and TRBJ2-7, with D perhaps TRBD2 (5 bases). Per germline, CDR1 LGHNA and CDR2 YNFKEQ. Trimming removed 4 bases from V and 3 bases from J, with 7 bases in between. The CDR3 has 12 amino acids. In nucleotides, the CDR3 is TGTGCCAGCAGCCGGGCGGGCTACGAGCAGTACTTC. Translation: CASSRAGYEQYF.

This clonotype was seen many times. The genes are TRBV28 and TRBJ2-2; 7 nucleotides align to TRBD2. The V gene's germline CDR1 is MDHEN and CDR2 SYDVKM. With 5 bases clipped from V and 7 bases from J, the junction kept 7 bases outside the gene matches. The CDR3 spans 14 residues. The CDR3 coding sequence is TGTGCCAGCAGTAGGACTAGTGGGGTCGGGGAGCTGTTTTTT. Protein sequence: CASSRTSGVGELFF.

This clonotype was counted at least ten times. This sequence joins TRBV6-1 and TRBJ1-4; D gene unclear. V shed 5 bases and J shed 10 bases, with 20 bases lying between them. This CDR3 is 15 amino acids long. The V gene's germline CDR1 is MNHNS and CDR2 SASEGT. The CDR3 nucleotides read TGTGCCAGCAGTCCCGAACCTCGGGTTATTGGAAAACTGTTTTTT. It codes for CASSPEPRVIGKLFF.

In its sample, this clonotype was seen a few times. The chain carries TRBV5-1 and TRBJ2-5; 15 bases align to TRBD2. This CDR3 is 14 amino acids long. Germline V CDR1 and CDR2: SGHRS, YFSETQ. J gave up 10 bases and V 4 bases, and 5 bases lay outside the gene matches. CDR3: CASSPGLAGGLQYF. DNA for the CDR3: TGCGCCAGCAGCCCGGGACTAGCGGGGGGCCTCCAGTACTTC.

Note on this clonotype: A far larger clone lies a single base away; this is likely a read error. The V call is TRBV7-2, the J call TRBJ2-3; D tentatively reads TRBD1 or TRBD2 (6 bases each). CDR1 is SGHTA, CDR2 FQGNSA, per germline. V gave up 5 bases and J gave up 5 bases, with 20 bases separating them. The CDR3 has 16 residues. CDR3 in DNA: TGTGCCAGCAGCGATAACGGGGGCCTTCGCATAGATACGCAGTATTTT. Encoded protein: CASSDNGGLRIDTQYF.